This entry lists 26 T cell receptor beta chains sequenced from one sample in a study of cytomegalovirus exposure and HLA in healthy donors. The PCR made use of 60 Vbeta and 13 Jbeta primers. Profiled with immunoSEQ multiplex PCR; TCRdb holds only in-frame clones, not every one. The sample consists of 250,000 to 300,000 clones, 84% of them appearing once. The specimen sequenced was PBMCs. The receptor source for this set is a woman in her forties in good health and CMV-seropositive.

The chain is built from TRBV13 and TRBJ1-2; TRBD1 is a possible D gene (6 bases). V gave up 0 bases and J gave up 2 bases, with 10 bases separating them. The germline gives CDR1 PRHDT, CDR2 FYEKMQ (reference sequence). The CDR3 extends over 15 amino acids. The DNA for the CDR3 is TGTGCCAGCAGCTTAGGTTTCACAGGGAACTATGGCTACACCTTC. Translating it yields CASSLGFTGNYGYTF.

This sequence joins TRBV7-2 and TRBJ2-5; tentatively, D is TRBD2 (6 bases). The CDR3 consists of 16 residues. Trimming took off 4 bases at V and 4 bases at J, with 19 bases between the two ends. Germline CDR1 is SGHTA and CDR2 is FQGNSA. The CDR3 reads CASSSSVGWGGETQYF. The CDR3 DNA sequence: TGTGCCAGCAGCTCCAGTGTGGGATGGGGAGGAGAGACCCAGTACTTC.

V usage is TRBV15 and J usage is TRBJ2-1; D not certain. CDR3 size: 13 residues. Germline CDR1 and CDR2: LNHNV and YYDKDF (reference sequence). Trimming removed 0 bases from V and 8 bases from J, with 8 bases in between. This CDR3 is CATSRDLSHEQFF. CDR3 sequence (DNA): TGTGCCACCAGCAGAGATCTTAGTCATGAGCAGTTCTTC.

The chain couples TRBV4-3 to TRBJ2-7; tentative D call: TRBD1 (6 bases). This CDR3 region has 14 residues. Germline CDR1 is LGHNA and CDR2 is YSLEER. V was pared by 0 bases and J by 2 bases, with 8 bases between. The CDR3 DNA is TGCGCCAGCAGCCAAGAGGGACAAGCCTACGAGCAGTACTTC. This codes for CASSQEGQAYEQYF.

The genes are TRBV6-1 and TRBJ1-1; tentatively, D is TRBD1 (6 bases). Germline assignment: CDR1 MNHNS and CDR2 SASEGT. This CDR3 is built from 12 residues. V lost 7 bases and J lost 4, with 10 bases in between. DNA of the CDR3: TGTGCCAGCAAGGACAGATCCACTGAAGCTTTCTTT. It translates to CASKDRSTEAFF.

The CDR3 nucleotides read TGTGCCAGCAGCTCTCCCGGCGGGATAGTCTACGAGCAGTACTTC. Its translation: CASSSPGGIVYEQYF. This chain uses TRBV7-9 with TRBJ2-7; TRBD2 might be the D (6 bases). The CDR3 extends over 15 amino acids. The V gene lost 4 bases and the J gene lost 3 bases, with 16 bases spanning the gap. CDR1 SEHNR and CDR2 FQNEAQ come from the germline V gene (reference sequence).

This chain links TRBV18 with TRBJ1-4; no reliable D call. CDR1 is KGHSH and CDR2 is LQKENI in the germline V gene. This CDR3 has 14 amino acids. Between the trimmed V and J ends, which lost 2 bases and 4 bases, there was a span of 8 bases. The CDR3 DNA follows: TGTGCCAGCTCACCAGACATAGATAATGAAAAACTGTTTTTT. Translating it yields CASSPDIDNEKLFF. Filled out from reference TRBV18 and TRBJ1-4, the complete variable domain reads NAGVMQNPRHLVRRRGQEARLRCSPMKGHSHVYWYRQLPEEGLKFMVYLQKENIIDESGMPKERFSAEFPKEGPSILRIQQVVRGDSAAYFCASSPDIDNEKLFFGSGTQLSVL.

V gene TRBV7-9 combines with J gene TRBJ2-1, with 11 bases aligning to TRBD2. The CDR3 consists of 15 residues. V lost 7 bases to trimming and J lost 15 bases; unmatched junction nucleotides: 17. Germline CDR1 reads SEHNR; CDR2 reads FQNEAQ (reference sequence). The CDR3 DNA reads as TGTGCCAGCACCATTTCTACTAGCGGGAGTGTCGACGCGTTCTTC. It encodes CASTISTSGSVDAFF.

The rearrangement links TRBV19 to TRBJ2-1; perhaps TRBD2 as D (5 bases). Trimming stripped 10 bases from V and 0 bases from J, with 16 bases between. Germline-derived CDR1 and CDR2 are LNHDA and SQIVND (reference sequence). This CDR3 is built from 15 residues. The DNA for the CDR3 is TGTGCCACTCGACTAAGCCCCCTCTCCTACAATGAGCAGTTCTTC. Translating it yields CATRLSPLSYNEQFF.

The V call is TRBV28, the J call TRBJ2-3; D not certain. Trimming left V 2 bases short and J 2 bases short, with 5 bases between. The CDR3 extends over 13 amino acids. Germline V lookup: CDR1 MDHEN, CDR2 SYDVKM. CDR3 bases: TGTGCCAGCAGTTTAACTAACACAGATACGCAGTATTTT. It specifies CASSLTNTDTQYF.

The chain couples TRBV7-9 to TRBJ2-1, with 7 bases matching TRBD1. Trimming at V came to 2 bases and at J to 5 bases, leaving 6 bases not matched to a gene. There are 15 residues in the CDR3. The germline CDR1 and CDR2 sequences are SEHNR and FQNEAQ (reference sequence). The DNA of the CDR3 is TGTGCCAGCAGCTTAACTACAGGGGCCAACAATGAGCAGTTCTTC. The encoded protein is CASSLTTGANNEQFF. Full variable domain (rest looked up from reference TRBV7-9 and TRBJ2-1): DTGVSQNPRHKITKRGQNVTFRCDPISEHNRLYWYRQTLGQGPEFLTYFQNEAQLEKSRLLSDRFSAERPKGSFSTLEIQRTEQGDSAMYLCASSLTTGANNEQFFGPGTRLTVL.

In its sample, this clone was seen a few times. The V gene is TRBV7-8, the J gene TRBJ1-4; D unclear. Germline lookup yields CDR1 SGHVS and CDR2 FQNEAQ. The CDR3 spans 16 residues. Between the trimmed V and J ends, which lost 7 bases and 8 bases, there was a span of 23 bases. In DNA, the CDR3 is TGTGCCAGCAAAAACCCCTCGGCACCCAGAGGGGAAAAACTGTTTTTT. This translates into CASKNPSAPRGEKLFF.

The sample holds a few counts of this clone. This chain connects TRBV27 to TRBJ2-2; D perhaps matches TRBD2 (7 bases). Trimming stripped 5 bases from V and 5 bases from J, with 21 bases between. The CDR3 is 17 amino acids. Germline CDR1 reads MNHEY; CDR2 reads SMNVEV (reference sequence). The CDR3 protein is CASSNKEGGQKTGELFF. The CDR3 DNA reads TGTGCCAGCAGTAATAAAGAGGGGGGGCAGAAGACCGGGGAGCTGTTTTTT.

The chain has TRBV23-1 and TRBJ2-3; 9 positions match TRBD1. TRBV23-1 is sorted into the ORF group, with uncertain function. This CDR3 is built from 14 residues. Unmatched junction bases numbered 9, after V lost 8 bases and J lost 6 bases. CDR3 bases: TGCGCCAGCGCCCGGGACAGGGATTTGGATACGCAGTATTTT. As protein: CASARDRDLDTQYF.

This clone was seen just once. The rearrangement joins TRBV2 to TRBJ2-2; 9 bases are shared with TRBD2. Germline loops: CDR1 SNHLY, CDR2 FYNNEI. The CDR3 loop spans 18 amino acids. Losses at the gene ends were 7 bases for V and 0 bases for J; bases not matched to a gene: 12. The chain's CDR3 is CASTLPPGLAANTGELFF. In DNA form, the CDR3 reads TGTGCCAGCACCCTTCCCCCGGGACTAGCCGCGAACACCGGGGAGCTGTTTTTT.

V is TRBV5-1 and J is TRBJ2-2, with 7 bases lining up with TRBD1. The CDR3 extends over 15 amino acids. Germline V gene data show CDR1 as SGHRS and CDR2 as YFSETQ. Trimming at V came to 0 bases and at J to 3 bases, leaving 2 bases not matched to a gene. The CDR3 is CASSLAGTDTGELFF. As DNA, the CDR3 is TGCGCCAGCAGCTTGGCCGGGACAGACACCGGGGAGCTGTTTTTT.

CDR3 residues: CSVAGGSVVGYTF. CDR3 nucleotides: TGCAGCGTTGCGGGGGGTTCTGTTGTCGGCTACACCTTC. The rearrangement uses TRBV29-1 and TRBJ1-2; tentative D call: TRBD1 (5 bases). Germline CDR1 SQVTM, CDR2 ANQGSEA. The CDR3 sequence is 13 residues long. V lost 4 bases to trimming and J lost 8 bases, with 17 bases between them.

CDR3 region: CAISPDRQEKLFF. The CDR3 region has the DNA TGTGCCATCAGTCCGGACAGACAGGAAAAACTGTTTTTT. The genes are TRBV10-3 and TRBJ1-4, with D possibly TRBD1 on 6 matching bases. The CDR3 runs 13 residues. In germline, CDR1 is ENHRY, CDR2 SYGVKD. Deletions cut 5 bases from V and 8 bases from J, with 12 bases between.

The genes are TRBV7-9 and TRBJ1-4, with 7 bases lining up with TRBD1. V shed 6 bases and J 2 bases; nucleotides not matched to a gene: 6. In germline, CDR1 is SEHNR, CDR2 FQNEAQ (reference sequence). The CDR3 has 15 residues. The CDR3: CASSFTGATNEKLFF. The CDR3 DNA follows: TGTGCCAGCAGTTTTACAGGGGCGACTAATGAAAAACTGTTTTTT.

The CDR3: CASSLRLGANTEAFF. For the CDR3, the DNA is TGTGCCAGCAGCTTACGACTGGGGGCGAACACTGAAGCTTTCTTT. The chain links TRBV7-9 to TRBJ1-1, with TRBD1 as a possible D gene (6 bases). The CDR3 contains 15 residues. Germline CDR1 and CDR2: SEHNR and FQNEAQ (reference sequence). The V end was cut by 2 bases, the J end by 1 base, with 11 bases between.

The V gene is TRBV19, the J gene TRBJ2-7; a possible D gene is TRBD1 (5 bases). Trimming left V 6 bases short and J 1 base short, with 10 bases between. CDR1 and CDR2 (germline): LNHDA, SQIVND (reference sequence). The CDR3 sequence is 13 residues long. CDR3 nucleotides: TGTGCCAGTAGCTGGGGCGGTTCCTACGAGCAGTACTTC. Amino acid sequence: CASSWGGSYEQYF.

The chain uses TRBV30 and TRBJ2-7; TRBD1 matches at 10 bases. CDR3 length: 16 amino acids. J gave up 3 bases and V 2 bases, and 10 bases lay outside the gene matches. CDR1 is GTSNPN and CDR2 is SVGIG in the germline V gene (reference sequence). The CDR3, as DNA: TGTGCCTGGAGTTCTGTAAGGGACAGGGGTGTCTACGAGCAGTACTTC. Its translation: CAWSSVRDRGVYEQYF.

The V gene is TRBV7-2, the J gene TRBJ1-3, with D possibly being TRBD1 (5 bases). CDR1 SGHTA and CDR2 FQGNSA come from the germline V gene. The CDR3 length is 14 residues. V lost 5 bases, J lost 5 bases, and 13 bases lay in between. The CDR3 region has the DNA TGTGCCAGCAGCCCCCCGGGGGGTAGAAACACCATATATTTT. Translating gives CASSPPGGRNTIYF.

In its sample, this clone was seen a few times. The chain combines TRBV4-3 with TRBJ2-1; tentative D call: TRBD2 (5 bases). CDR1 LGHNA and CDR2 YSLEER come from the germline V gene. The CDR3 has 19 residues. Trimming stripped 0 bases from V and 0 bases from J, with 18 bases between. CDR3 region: CASSQEIGSSDLSYNEQFF. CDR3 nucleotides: TGCGCCAGCAGCCAAGAAATCGGTAGTAGCGACCTCTCCTACAATGAGCAGTTCTTC.

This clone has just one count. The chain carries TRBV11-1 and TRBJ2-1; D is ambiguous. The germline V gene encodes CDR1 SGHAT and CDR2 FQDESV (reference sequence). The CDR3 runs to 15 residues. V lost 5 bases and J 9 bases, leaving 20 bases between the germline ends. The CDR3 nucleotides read TGTGCCAGCAGCCTAGGAGAGGATAGTCTGGTTGAGCAGTTCTTC. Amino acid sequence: CASSLGEDSLVEQFF.

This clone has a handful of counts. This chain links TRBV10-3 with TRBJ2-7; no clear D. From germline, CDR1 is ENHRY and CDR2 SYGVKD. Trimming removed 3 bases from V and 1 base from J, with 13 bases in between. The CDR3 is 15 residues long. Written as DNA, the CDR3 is TGTGCCATCAGTGACCCCAGACTCTCATCCTACGAGCAGTACTTC. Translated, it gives CAISDPRLSSYEQYF.